Listed below are T cell receptor beta chains from one sample, sequenced in a study of T cells in Graves' hyperthyroidism and ophthalmopathy. TCRdb reanalysed the multiplex PCR reads using MiXCR and keeps one entry per CDR3 protein. The data show 650,000 to 700,000 distinct CDR3 sequences, 15% to 20% seen once. Sequences were obtained from blood. These receptors all stem from a man aged 45-60 years with Graves' hyperthyroidism. Each CDR3 is given with its conserved first and last residue. D genes are given only for firm matches. The size entry is marked missing in some rows and otherwise reads once, few, many or a size class.

j_call clone_size v_call d_call cdr3_aa cdr3_nt
TRBJ1-5 - TRBV28 - CASSLPFSGQPQHF TGTGCCAGCAGTCTCCCTTTCAGTGGTCAGCCCCAGCATTTT
TRBJ1-2 few TRBV6-2/TRBV6-3 - CASVNNYGYTF TGTGCCAGCGTTAATAACTATGGCTACACCTTC
TRBJ2-5 - TRBV29-1 - CSGIEVLVQETQYF TGCAGCGGAATTGAGGTCTTGGTTCAAGAGACCCAGTACTTC
TRBJ2-1 few TRBV7-2 - CASSIAVGVIYNEQFF TGTGCCAGTAGTATAGCGGTGGGAGTAATATACAATGAGCAGTTCTTC
TRBJ2-7 many TRBV27 - CASSWPVPYEQYF TGTGCCAGCAGTTGGCCAGTTCCCTACGAGCAGTACTTC
TRBJ2-6 many TRBV11-2 - CASSLVLGSGANVLTF TGTGCCAGCAGCTTAGTCTTGGGCTCTGGGGCCAACGTCCTGACTTTC
TRBJ2-7 many TRBV5-1 TRBD2 CASSPWSLAGVTHEQYF TGCGCCAGCAGCCCATGGTCGCTAGCGGGAGTTACCCACGAGCAGTACTTC
TRBJ2-7 many TRBV6-1 TRBD2 CASRRGLAGVGEQYF TGTGCCAGCAGACGCGGACTAGCGGGAGTAGGAGAGCAGTACTTC
TRBJ2-5 many TRBV27 - CASSFWAWETQYF TGTGCCAGCAGTTTCTGGGCCTGGGAGACCCAGTACTTC
TRBJ1-2 many TRBV28 - CASSLKGRLYGYTF TGTGCCAGCAGTTTAAAGGGGCGACTCTATGGCTACACCTTC
TRBJ2-7 - TRBV27 - CASSLPGNTYEQYF TGTGCCAGCAGTTTGCCAGGGAACACCTACGAGCAGTACTTC
TRBJ2-1 many TRBV2 - CASIFYAYGEQFF TGTGCCAGCATTTTCTATGCCTACGGTGAGCAGTTCTTC
TRBJ2-1 many TRBV12-3/TRBV12-4 TRBD2 CASSFRLAGGLTNEQFF TGTGCCAGCAGTTTTCGGCTAGCGGGAGGGCTGACCAATGAGCAGTTCTTC
TRBJ1-6 many TRBV18 - CASSPDRVRNSPLHF TGTGCCAGCTCCCCGGACCGAGTTAGGAATTCACCCCTCCACTTT
TRBJ2-7 many TRBV28 - CASSPWSQMYEQYF TGTGCCAGCAGTCCCTGGTCCCAGATGTACGAGCAGTACTTC
TRBJ1-1 many TRBV7-2 - CASSLDSWYEAFF TGTGCCAGCAGCTTAGACAGCTGGTATGAAGCTTTCTTT
TRBJ2-2 many TRBV11-1 - CASSVLGSNTGELFF TGTGCCAGCAGCGTTTTGGGAAGTAACACCGGGGAGCTGTTTTTT
TRBJ2-5 - TRBV6-9 TRBD1 CASSIRDRDDRGYF TGTGCCAGCAGTATCCGAGACAGGGACGACCGGGGGTACTTC
TRBJ2-7 - TRBV18 - CASSPPSRVGEQYF TGTGCCAGCTCACCACCGTCCAGGGTTGGCGAGCAGTACTTC
TRBJ2-7 few TRBV9 - CASSVEQGSSYEQYF TGTGCCAGCAGCGTAGAGCAGGGGAGCTCCTACGAGCAGTACTTC
TRBJ2-7 - TRBV5-1 - CASSLALPVEQYF TGCGCCAGCAGCTTGGCCTTACCAGTCGAGCAGTACTTC
TRBJ1-2 many TRBV27 - CASSLSFARAYGYTF TGTGCCAGCAGTTTATCTTTCGCACGGGCCTATGGCTACACCTTC
TRBJ2-1 - TRBV24-1 - CATSPFSGEVDNEQFF TGTGCCACCAGCCCCTTTTCCGGGGAGGTGGACAATGAGCAGTTCTTC
TRBJ1-4 many TRBV6-1 - CASSNRRPEKLFF TGTGCCAGCAGTAATCGGCGCCCTGAAAAACTGTTTTTT
TRBJ1-2 - TRBV2 TRBD1 CASSEASGTVLWGYTF TGTGCCAGCAGTGAAGCGTCCGGGACAGTGCTATGGGGCTACACCTTC
TRBJ2-3 many TRBV28 TRBD2 CASSPGAGTSVTDTQYF TGTGCCAGCAGTCCCGGGGCCGGGACTAGCGTAACAGATACGCAGTATTTT
TRBJ2-1 many TRBV2 - CASSDPRGVPASSYNEQFF TGTGCCAGCAGTGATCCAAGGGGAGTCCCGGCCAGCTCCTACAATGAGCAGTTCTTC
TRBJ2-1 few TRBV19 - CASSIERNAYNEQFF TGTGCCAGTAGTATAGAGCGGAACGCCTACAATGAGCAGTTCTTC
TRBJ2-1 few TRBV12-3/TRBV12-4 TRBD2 CASSFPIALTSGRESSYNEQFF TGTGCCAGCAGTTTCCCTATAGCCTTGACTAGCGGGAGGGAGAGCTCCTACAATGAGCAGTTCTTC
TRBJ1-1 many TRBV28 - CASSPLTGRGGTEAFF TGTGCCAGCAGTCCTTTGACGGGGAGAGGAGGCACTGAAGCTTTCTTT
TRBJ2-5 many TRBV7-2 - CASSDSLRDHKETQYF TGTGCCAGCAGCGACTCCCTCCGGGACCACAAAGAGACCCAGTACTTC
TRBJ2-7 many TRBV27 - CASGGSAYEQYF TGTGCCAGCGGAGGGTCCGCCTACGAGCAGTACTTC
TRBJ2-7 - TRBV6-5 - CASSYSSRYEQYF TGTGCCAGCAGTTACTCGTCTAGGTACGAGCAGTACTTC
TRBJ2-5 - TRBV6-2/TRBV6-3 - CASTLWSQETQYF TGTGCCAGCACCCTTTGGTCCCAAGAGACCCAGTACTTC
TRBJ2-7 many TRBV28 - CASSLYRVYEQYF TGTGCCAGCAGTTTATACAGGGTCTACGAGCAGTACTTC
TRBJ1-2 - TRBV20-1 TRBD1 CSAIQPGQGSGGYGYTF TGCAGTGCTATCCAACCGGGACAGGGGTCGGGTGGGTATGGCTACACCTTC
TRBJ1-2 few TRBV15 TRBD1 CATSRDRGDWGYTF TGTGCCACCAGCAGAGACAGGGGGGATTGGGGCTACACCTTC
TRBJ2-1 many TRBV6-1 - CASSESALRLVNNEQFF TGTGCCAGCAGTGAATCCGCACTGAGACTAGTCAACAATGAGCAGTTCTTC
TRBJ2-2 few TRBV7-3 - CASGRTLNTGELFF TGTGCCAGCGGGAGGACGCTGAACACCGGGGAGCTGTTTTTT
TRBJ2-7 - TRBV4-2 - CASSQLPRLVSYEQYF TGTGCCAGCAGCCAACTCCCCCGACTAGTATCCTACGAGCAGTACTTC
TRBJ2-7 many TRBV5-1 - CASSFGPLSSYEQYF TGCGCCAGCAGCTTCGGACCGTTAAGCTCCTACGAGCAGTACTTC
TRBJ2-2 many TRBV30 TRBD2 CAWSLLSGGTTGELFF TGTGCCTGGAGCCTCCTCTCGGGAGGAACCACCGGGGAGCTGTTTTTT